The T cell receptor beta chain under discussion was sequenced for a study of cytomegalovirus exposure and HLA in healthy donors. Whole-study findings and limits: When presence/absence was analysed, sequencing depth was taken to be roughly uniform across donors. Cytomegalovirus-associated TCR beta chains were listed, numbering roughly 150.

Sampled while nominally healthy, donors likely had unrecorded immune exposures. Concerning this clone: Its antigen is currently unknown.

The study ran its PCR with 60 Vbeta and 13 Jbeta primers. Using immunoSEQ multiplex PCR, the repertoire was profiled, and TCRdb retains in-frame clones only, with some absent. This repertoire shows under 150,000 clones, 82% found once; its top ten account for 1.4% to 1.5%. Germline CDR1 KGHSH, CDR2 LQKENI. This CDR3 region has 17 residues. V was pared by 3 bases and J by 0 bases, with 10 bases of the junction left unmatched. The chain recombines TRBV18 with TRBJ1-2, with TRBD1 identical over 7 bases. Sequencing was performed on PBMCs. The receptor's source is a man aged 25 to 40 in good health and CMV-seropositive. CDR3 sequence (DNA): TGTGCCAGCTCACCTCTAGGCCGGGACAGACCTAACTATGGCTACACCTTC. The encoded protein is CASSPLGRDRPNYGYTF.